This T cell receptor (beta chain) comes out of a study of CD8+ T cells in alopecia areata. The sequencing template was cDNA reverse transcribed from extracted RNA. Libraries were prepared by immunoSEQ multiplex PCR; TCRdb keeps only in-frame clonotypes and omits some of them. The profile shows roughly 230,000 clones, around two fifths of them singletons. The treatment was: oral pan-JAK inhibitor, 5-10 mg twice daily. Germline values: CDR1 LNHNV, CDR2 YYDKDF (reference sequence). The CDR3 spans 12 residues. Germline trimming cut 8 bases from V and 9 bases from J; bases unmatched to any gene: 6. This TCR derives from a human donor with alopecia areata. The sequencing used CD4+ T cells sorted from blood, collected at roughly week 36, from a patient treated with tofacitinib. The chain is built from TRBV15 and TRBJ1-5; 8 bases match TRBD1. As DNA, the CDR3 is TGTGCCACCGGACAGGGTCCTGGGCCCCAGCATTTT. Its translation is CATGQGPGPQHF.